Included here is one TCR beta chain sequence, with context. This entry comes from a study of blood T cell repertoires in COVID-19. The V end was cut by 2 bases, the J end by 13 bases, with 12 bases between. The germline V gene encodes CDR1 SGHRS and CDR2 YFSETQ. The CDR3 is 12 residues long. The repertoire was sequenced with immunoSEQ multiplex PCR; TCRdb's copy has only in-frame clones and lacks some. The table has around 79,000 clones, around 88% seen once. Input material: peripheral blood. V usage is TRBV5-1 and J usage is TRBJ1-4, with D maybe TRBD1 (6 bases). This receptor was obtained from a man aged 65-85 years with active or convalescent COVID-19. Here the CDR3 reads CASSLQGFGLFF. CDR3 DNA: TGCGCCAGCAGCTTACAGGGTTTTGGACTGTTTTTT.